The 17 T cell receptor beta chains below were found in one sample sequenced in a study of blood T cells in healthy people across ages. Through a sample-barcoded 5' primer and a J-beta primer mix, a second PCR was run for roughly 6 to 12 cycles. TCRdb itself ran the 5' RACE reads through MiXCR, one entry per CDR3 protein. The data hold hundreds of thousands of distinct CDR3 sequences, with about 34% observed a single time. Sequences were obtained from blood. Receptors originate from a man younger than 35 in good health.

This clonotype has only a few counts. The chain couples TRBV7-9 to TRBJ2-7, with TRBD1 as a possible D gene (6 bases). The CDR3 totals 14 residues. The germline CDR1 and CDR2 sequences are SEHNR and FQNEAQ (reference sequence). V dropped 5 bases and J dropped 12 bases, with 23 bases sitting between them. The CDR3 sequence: CASSDAVTGRVPYF. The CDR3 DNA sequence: TGTGCCAGCAGCGATGCCGTCACAGGGCGAGTCCCGTACTTC.

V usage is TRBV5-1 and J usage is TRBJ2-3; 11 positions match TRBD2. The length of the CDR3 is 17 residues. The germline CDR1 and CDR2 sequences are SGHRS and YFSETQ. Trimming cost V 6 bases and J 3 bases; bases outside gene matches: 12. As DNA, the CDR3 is TGCGCCAGCAACCCATCGCCGTCTAGCGGGGGGACAGATACGCAGTATTTT. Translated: CASNPSPSSGGTDTQYF.

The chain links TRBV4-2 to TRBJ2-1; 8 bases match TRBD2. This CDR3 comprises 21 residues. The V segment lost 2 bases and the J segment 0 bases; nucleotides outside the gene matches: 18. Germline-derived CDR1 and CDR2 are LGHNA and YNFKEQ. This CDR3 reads CASSQRRGVAGTPSSYNEQFF. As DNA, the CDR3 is TGTGCCAGCAGCCAACGCCGCGGCGTAGCGGGGACCCCGAGCTCCTACAATGAGCAGTTCTTC.

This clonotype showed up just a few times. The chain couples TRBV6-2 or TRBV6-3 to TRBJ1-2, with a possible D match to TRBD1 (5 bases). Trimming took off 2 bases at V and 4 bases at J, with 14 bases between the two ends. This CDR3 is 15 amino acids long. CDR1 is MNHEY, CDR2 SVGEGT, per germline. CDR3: CASSYGSDSSYGYTF. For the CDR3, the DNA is TGTGCCAGCAGTTACGGGTCCGACAGTTCCTATGGCTACACCTTC.

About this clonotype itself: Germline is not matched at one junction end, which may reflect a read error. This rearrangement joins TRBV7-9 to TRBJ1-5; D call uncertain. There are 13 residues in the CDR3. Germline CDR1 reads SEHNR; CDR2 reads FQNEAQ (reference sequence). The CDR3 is CTSSYDYNQPQHF. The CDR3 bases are TGTACCAGCAGCTACGACTACAATCAGCCCCAGCATTTT.

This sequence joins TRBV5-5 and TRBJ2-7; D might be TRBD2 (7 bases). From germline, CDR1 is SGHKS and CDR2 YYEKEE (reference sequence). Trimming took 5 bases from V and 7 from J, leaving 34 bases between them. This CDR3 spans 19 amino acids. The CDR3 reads CASRRDGGLALPTDNEQYF. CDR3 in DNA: TGTGCCAGCAGGAGGGACGGGGGGCTGGCACTTCCCACAGACAATGAGCAGTACTTC.

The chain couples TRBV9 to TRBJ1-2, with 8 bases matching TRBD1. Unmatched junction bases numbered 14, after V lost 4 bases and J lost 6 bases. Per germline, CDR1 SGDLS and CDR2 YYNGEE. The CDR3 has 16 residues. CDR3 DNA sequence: TGTGCCAGCAGCCCTCACCTGGACAGGGAGGTTAATGGCTACACCTTC. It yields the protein CASSPHLDREVNGYTF.

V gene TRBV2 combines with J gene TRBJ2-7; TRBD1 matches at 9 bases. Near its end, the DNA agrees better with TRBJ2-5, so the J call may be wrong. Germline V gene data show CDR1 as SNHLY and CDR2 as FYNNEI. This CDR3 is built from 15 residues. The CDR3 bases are TGTGCCAGCAGTTCCTTTGGGACAGGGTGGGGGACCCAGTACTTC. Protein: CASSSFGTGWGTQYF.

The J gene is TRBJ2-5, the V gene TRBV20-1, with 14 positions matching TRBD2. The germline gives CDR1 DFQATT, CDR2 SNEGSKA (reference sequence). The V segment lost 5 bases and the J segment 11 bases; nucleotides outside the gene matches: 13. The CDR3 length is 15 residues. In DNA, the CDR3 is TGCAGTGCTGCTTCCGGACTAGCGGGGGGAAATGAGCAGTACTTC. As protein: CSAASGLAGGNEQYF.

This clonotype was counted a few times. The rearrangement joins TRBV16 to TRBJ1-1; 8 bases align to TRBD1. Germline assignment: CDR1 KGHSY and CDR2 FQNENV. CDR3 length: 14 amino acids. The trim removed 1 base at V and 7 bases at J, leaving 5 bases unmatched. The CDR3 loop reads CASSQFQGAIEAFF. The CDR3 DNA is TGTGCCAGCAGCCAATTTCAGGGGGCAATTGAAGCTTTCTTT. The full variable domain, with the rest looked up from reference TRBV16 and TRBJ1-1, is GEEVAQTPKHLVRGEGQKAKLYCAPIKGHSYVFWYQQVLKNEFKFLISFQNENVFDETGMPKERFSAKCLPNSPCSLEIQATKLEDSAVYFCASSQFQGAIEAFFGQGTRLTVV.

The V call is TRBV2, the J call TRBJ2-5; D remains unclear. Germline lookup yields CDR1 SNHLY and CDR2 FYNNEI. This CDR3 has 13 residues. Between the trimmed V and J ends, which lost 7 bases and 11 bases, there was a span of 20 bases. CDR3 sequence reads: CASMASRHNEQYF. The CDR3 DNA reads TGTGCCAGCATGGCGAGCAGGCACAATGAGCAGTACTTC.

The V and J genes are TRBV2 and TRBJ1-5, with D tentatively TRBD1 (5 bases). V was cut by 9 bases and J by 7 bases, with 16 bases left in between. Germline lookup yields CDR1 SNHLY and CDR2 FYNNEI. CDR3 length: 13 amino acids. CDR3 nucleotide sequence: TGTGCCAGTGAGACGGGGGTTGGGCAGCCCCAGCATTTT. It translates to CASETGVGQPQHF.

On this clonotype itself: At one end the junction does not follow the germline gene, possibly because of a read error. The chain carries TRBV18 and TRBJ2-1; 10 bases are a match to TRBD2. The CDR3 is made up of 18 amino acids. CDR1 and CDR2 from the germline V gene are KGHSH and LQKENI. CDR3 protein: CASPPQLAGSSGNNEQFF. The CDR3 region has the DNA TGTGCCAGCCCACCTCAACTAGCGGGGTCTAGCGGAAACAATGAGCAGTTCTTC.

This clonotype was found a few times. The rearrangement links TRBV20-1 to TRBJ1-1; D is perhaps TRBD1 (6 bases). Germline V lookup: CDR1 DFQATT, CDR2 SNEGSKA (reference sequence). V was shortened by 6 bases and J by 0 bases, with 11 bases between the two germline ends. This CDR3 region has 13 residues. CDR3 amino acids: CSASQGLNTEAFF. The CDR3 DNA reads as TGCAGTGCCTCACAGGGCTTGAACACTGAAGCTTTCTTT.

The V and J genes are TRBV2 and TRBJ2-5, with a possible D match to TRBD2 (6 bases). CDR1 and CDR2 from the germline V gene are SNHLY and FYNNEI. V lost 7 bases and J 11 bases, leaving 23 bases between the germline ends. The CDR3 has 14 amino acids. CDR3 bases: TGTGCCAGCACCGAAGCCCGGGGGTTCGATGAGCAGTACTTC. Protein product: CASTEARGFDEQYF. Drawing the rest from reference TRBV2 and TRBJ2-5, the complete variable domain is EPEVTQTPSHQVTQMGQEVILRCVPISNHLYFYWYRQILGQKVEFLVSFYNNEISEKSEIFDDQFSVERPDGSNFTLKIRSTKLEDSAMYFCASTEARGFDEQYFGPGTRLLVL.

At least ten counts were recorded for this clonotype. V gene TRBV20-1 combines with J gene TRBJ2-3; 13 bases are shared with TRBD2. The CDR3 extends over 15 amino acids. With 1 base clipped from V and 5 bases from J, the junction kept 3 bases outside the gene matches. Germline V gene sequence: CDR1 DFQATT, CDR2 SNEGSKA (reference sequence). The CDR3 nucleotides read TGCAGTGCTAGAGTTACTAGCGGGGGGGTAGATACGCAGTATTTT. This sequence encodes CSARVTSGGVDTQYF.

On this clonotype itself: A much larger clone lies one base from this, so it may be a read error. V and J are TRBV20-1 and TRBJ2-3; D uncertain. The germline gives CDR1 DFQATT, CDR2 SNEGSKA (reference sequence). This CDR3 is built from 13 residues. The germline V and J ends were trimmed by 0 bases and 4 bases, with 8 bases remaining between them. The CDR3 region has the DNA TGCAGTGCTAGAGATGGGTACGCAGATACGCAGTATTTT. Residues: CSARDGYADTQYF.